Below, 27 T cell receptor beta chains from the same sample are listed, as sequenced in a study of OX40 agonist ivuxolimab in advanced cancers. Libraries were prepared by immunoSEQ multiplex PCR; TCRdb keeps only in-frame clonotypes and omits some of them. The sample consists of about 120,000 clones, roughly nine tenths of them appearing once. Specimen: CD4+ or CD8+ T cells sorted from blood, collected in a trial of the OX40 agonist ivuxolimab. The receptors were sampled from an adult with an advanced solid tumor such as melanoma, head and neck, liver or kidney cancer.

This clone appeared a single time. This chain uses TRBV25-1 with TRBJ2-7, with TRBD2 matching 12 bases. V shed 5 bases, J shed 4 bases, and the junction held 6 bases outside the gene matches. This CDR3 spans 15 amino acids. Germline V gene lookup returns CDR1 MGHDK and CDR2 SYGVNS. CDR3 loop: CASSPTSGGLYEQYF. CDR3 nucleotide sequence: TGTGCCAGCAGTCCTACTAGCGGGGGGTTGTACGAGCAGTACTTC.

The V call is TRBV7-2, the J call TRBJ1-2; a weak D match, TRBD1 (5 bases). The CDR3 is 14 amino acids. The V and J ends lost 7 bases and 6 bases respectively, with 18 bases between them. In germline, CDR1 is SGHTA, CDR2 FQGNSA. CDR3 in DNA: TGTGCCAGCATTTCAAGGGGACGGACCCATGGCTACACCTTC. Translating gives CASISRGRTHGYTF.

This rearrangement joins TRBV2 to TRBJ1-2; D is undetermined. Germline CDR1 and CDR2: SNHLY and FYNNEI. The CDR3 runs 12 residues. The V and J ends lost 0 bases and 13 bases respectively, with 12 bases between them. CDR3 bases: TGTGCCAGCAGTGAAGCGCTAGGAACTTCCACCTTC. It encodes CASSEALGTSTF.

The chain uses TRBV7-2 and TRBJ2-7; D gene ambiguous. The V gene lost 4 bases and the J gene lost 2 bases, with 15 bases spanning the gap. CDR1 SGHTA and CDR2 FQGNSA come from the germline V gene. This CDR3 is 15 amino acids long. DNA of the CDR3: TGTGCCAGCAGCTACAAAGGCAGGATTACCTACGAGCAGTACTTC. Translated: CASSYKGRITYEQYF.

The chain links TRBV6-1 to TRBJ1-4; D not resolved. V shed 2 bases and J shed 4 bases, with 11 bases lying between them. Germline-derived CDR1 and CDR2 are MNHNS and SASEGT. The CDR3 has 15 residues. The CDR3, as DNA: TGTGCCAGCAGTGAACGGAACCGCGTTAATGAAAAACTGTTTTTT. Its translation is CASSERNRVNEKLFF.

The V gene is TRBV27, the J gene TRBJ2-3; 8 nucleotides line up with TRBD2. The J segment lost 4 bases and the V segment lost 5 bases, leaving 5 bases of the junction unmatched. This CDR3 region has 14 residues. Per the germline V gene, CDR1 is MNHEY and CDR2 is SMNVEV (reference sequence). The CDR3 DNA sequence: TGTGCCAGCAGTCGGGGGGGTCCAGCAGATACGCAGTATTTT. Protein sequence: CASSRGGPADTQYF.

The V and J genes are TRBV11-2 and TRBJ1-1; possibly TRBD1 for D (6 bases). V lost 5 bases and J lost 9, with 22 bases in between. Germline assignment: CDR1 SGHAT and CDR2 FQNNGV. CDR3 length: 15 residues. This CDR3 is CASSIGQPSTSKAFF. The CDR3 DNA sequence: TGTGCCAGCAGCATCGGACAGCCTTCTACTTCGAAAGCTTTCTTT.

CDR3 sequence reads: CASSYDRNTIYF. The CDR3 bases are TGTGCCAGCAGCTACGACCGAAACACCATATATTTT. The rearrangement joins TRBV7-2 to TRBJ1-3; D gene unclear. The germline V gene has CDR1 SGHTA and CDR2 FQGNSA. With 4 bases removed from V and 5 bases from J, the gap between germline ends came to 6 bases. The CDR3 has 12 amino acids.

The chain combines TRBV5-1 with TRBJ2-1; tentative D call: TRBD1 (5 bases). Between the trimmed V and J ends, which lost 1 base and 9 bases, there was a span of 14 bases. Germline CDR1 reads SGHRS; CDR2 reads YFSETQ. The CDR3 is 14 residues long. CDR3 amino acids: CASSLRQSLGEQFF. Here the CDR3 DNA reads TGCGCCAGCAGCTTGCGACAGAGCCTGGGTGAGCAGTTCTTC.

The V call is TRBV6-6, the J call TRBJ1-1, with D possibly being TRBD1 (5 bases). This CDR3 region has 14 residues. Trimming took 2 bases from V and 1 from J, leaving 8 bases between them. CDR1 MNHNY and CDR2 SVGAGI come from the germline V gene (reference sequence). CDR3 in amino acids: CASSYGDGNTEAFF. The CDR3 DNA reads TGTGCCAGCAGTTACGGGGACGGGAACACTGAAGCTTTCTTT.

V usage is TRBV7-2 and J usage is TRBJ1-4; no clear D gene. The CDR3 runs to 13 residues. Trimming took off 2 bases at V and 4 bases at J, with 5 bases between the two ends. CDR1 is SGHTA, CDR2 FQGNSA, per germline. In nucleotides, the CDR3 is TGTGCCAGCAGCTTATGGCTTAATGAAAAACTGTTTTTT. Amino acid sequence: CASSLWLNEKLFF.

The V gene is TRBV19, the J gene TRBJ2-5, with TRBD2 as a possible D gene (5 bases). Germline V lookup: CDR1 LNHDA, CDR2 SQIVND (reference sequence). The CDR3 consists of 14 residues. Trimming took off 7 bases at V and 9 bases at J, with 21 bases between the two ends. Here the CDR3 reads CASTEGYGSSAQYF. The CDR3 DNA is TGTGCCAGTACCGAGGGTTACGGGTCCTCGGCCCAGTACTTC.

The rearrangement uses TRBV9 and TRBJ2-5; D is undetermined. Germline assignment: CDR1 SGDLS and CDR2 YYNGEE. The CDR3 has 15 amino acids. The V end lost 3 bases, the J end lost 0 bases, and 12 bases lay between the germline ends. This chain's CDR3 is CASSGDPGYQETQYF. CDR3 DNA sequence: TGTGCCAGCAGCGGGGATCCCGGATACCAAGAGACCCAGTACTTC. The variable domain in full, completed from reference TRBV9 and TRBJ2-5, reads DSGVTQTPKHLITATGQRVTLRCSPRSGDLSVYWYQQSLDQGLQFLIQYYNGEERAKGNILERFSAQQFPDLHSELNLSSLELGDSALYFCASSGDPGYQETQYFGPGTRLLVL.

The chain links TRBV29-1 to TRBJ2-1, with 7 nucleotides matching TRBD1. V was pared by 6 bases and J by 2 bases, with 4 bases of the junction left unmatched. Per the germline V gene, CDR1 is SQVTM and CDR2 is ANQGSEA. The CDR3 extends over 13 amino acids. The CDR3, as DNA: TGCAGCGTCTCAGGACAGGCCTACAATGAGCAGTTCTTC. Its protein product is CSVSGQAYNEQFF.

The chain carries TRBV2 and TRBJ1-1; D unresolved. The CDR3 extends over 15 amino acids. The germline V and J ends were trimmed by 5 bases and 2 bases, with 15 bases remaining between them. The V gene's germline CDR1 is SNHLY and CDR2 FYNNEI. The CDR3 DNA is TGTGCCAGCAGTAGGAGTACAGTGAGAAACACTGAAGCTTTCTTT. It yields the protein CASSRSTVRNTEAFF.

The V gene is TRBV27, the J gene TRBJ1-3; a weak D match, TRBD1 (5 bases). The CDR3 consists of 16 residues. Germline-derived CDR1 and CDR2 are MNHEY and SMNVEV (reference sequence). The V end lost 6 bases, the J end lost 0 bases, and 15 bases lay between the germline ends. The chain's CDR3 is CASSLGGTNSGNTIYF. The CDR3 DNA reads TGTGCCAGCAGCTTGGGTGGGACCAACTCTGGAAACACCATATATTTT.

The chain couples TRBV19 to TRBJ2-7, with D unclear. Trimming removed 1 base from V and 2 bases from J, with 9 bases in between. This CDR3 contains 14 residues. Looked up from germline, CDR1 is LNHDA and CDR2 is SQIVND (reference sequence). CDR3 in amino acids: CASSIGRMAYEQYF. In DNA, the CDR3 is TGTGCCAGTAGTATAGGCAGAATGGCCTACGAGCAGTACTTC.

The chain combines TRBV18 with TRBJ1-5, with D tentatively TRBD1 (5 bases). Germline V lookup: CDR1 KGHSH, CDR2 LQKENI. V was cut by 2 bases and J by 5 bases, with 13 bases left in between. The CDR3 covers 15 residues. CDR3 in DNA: TGTGCCAGCTCACCAGGGGGGGGAGGGCATCAGCCCCAGCATTTT. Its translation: CASSPGGGGHQPQHF.

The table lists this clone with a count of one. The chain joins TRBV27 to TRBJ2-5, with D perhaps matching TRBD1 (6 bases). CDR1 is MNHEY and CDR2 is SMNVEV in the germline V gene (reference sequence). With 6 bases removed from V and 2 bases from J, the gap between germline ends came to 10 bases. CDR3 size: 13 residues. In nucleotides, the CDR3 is TGTGCCAGCAGCCAAGGACAGCAAGAGACCCAGTACTTC. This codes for CASSQGQQETQYF.

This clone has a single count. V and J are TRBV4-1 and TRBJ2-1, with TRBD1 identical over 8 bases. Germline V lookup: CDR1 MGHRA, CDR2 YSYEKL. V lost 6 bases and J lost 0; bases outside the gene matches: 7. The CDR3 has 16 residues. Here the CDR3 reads CASRPTGGPSYNEQFF. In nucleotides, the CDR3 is TGCGCCAGCAGACCTACAGGGGGACCCTCCTACAATGAGCAGTTCTTC.

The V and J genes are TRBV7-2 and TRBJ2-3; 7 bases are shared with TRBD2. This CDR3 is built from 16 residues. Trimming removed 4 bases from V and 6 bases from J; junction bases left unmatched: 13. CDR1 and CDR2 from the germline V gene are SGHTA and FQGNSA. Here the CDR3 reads CASSWKGGAGGDTQYF. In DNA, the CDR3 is TGTGCCAGCAGCTGGAAGGGAGGGGCTGGAGGGGATACGCAGTATTTT. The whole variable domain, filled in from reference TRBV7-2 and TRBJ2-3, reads GAGVSQSPSNKVTEKGKDVELRCDPISGHTALYWYRQSLGQGLEFLIYFQGNSAPDKSGLPSDRFSAERTGGSVSTLTIQRTQQEDSAVYLCASSWKGGAGGDTQYFGPGTRLTVL.

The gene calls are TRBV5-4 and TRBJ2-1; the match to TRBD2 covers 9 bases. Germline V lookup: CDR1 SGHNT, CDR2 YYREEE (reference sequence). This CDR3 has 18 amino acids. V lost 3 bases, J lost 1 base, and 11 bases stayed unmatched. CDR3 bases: TGTGCCAGCAGCTGGCGGGGGGGCCTAGCCTCGTCCTACAATGAGCAGTTCTTC. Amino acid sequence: CASSWRGGLASSYNEQFF.

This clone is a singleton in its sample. CDR3: CASSPGTASYEQYF. The CDR3 DNA is TGTGCCAGCAGCCCCGGGACAGCGTCCTACGAGCAGTACTTC. The chain carries TRBV11-2 and TRBJ2-7, with TRBD1 matching 7 bases. The germline gives CDR1 SGHAT, CDR2 FQNNGV. This CDR3 has 14 residues. V trimming: 5 bases; J trimming: 1 base; junction bases outside the gene matches: 5.

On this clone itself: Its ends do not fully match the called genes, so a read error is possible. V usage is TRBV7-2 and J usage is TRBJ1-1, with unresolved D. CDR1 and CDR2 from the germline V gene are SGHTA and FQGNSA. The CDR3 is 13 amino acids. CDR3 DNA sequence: TGTGCCAGCAGCTTACCGGGCTTCACTGGAGCTTTCTTT. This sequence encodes CASSLPGFTGAFF.

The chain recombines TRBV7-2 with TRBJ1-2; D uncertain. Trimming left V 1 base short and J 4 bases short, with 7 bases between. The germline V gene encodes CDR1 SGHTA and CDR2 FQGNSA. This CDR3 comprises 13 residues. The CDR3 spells CASSLVVSYGYTF. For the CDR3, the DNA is TGTGCCAGCAGCTTAGTGGTTTCCTATGGCTACACCTTC.

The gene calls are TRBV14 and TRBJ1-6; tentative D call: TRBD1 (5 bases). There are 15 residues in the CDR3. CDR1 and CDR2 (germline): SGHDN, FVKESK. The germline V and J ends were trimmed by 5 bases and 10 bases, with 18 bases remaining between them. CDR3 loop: CASSRRGELRSPLHF. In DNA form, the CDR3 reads TGTGCCAGCAGCAGGAGAGGGGAATTGAGGTCACCCCTCCACTTT.

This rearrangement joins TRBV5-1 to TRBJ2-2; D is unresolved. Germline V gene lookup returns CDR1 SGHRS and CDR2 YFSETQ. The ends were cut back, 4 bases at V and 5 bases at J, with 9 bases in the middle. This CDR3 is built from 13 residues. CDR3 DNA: TGCGCCAGCAGCCAAGGTTTTACCGGGGAGCTGTTTTTT. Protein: CASSQGFTGELFF.